This T cell receptor beta chain was retrieved from a study of T cell responses to AZD1222 COVID-19 vaccine. General study points: Nearly half of spike-specific TCRs reportedly target variant regions that are unmutated in the B.1.351 and B.1.1.7 variants.

CDR1 is GTSNPN, CDR2 SVGIG, per germline (reference sequence). V was clipped by 4 bases and J by 5 bases, with 12 bases between them. The CDR3 has 13 amino acids. To note about this clone: What it recognizes is unknown.

Clones were sequenced by immunoSEQ multiplex PCR, and TCRdb holds only the in-frame ones, with some missing. The table includes about 170,000 clones, approximately 88% detected once. The specimen comprised peripheral blood, sampled 28 days after the second AZD1222 dose. The clonotype was recovered from an adult who received the AZD1222 COVID-19 vaccine. J is TRBJ1-3 and V is TRBV30, with D perhaps TRBD1 (5 bases). The CDR3 here is CAWTVGGRNTIYF. CDR3 coding DNA: TGTGCCTGGACCGTCGGGGGACGAAACACCATATATTTT.